Listed here are 16 T cell receptor beta chains from one sample, sequenced in a study of regulatory dendritic cells for organ transplantation. Data came from immunoSEQ multiplex PCR; TCRdb stores just in-frame clones and leaves some out. The sample has about 10,000 clones; over 80% are singletons. Sorted T cells were CFSE-labeled and cultured approximately five days with allogeneic regulatory or mature dendritic cells at 1:10. These receptors have no known antigen. What was sequenced was memory CD4+ T cells from blood cultured with dendritic cells. As for subset: CD45RO+ memory T cells. All receptors derive from a human donor in good health.

The chain carries TRBV27 and TRBJ2-3; TRBD2 matches at 8 bases. The CDR3 loop spans 15 amino acids. Germline CDR1 reads MNHEY; CDR2 reads SMNVEV (reference sequence). The junction had 9 bases not matched to a gene; V was cut back by 5 bases and J by 5 bases. DNA for the CDR3: TGTGCCAGCAGTCCCCGGGAGGGATTAGTAGATACGCAGTATTTT. It yields the protein CASSPREGLVDTQYF.

This chain joins TRBV2 and TRBJ1-1; 8 positions agree with TRBD1. J lost 6 bases, V lost 8 bases, and 11 bases had no gene match. The CDR3 runs 14 residues. Germline V lookup: CDR1 SNHLY, CDR2 FYNNEI. The CDR3, as DNA: TGTGCCAGCTTACGGGACAGGACGGTACCTGAAGCTTTCTTT. It yields the protein CASLRDRTVPEAFF. Filled out from reference TRBV2 and TRBJ1-1, the complete variable domain reads EPEVTQTPSHQVTQMGQEVILRCVPISNHLYFYWYRQILGQKVEFLVSFYNNEISEKSEIFDDQFSVERPDGSNFTLKIRSTKLEDSAMYFCASLRDRTVPEAFFGQGTRLTVV.

The chain links TRBV11-2 to TRBJ2-3; 7 positions match TRBD1. Unmatched junction bases numbered 4, after V lost 5 bases and J lost 2 bases. This CDR3 spans 14 amino acids. Germline CDR1 is SGHAT and CDR2 is FQNNGV. CDR3: CASSQGQNTDTQYF. In DNA, the CDR3 is TGTGCCAGCAGCCAGGGACAGAACACAGATACGCAGTATTTT.

This clone was observed once. The chain couples TRBV6-1 to TRBJ1-6; a weak D match, TRBD1 (6 bases). V shed 1 base and J shed 9 bases, with 7 bases lying between them. In germline, CDR1 is MNHNS, CDR2 SASEGT. The CDR3 covers 13 residues. CDR3 amino acids: CASSEEGGSPLHF. The CDR3 DNA reads as TGTGCCAGCAGTGAAGAGGGGGGTTCACCCCTCCACTTT.

This clone was seen a few times. As DNA, the CDR3 is TGTGCCAGCTCACTAACCGGGACAGGGGAGAATTCACCCCTCCACTTT. Amino acid sequence: CASSLTGTGENSPLHF. This chain connects TRBV18 to TRBJ1-6; TRBD1 agrees at 10 bases. The V and J ends lost 4 bases and 7 bases, in that order; junction bases with no gene match: 7. The germline CDR1 and CDR2 sequences are KGHSH and LQKENI. The CDR3 totals 16 residues. The complete variable domain, with remaining parts taken from reference TRBV18 and TRBJ1-6, reads NAGVMQNPRHLVRRRGQEARLRCSPMKGHSHVYWYRQLPEEGLKFMVYLQKENIIDESGMPKERFSAEFPKEGPSILRIQQVVRGDSAAYFCASSLTGTGENSPLHFGNGTRLTVT.

The chain employs TRBV5-6 and TRBJ2-5; D unclear. The germline V gene encodes CDR1 SGHDT and CDR2 YYEEEE. There are 11 residues in the CDR3. V dropped 0 bases and J dropped 7 bases, with 4 bases sitting between them. In DNA, the CDR3 is TGTGCCAGCAGCTTGGTTGGGACCCAGTACTTC. This translates into CASSLVGTQYF. The full variable domain, its missing parts supplied by reference TRBV5-6 and TRBJ2-5, is DAGVTQSPTHLIKTRGQQVTLRCSPKSGHDTVSWYQQALGQGPQFIFQYYEEEERQRGNFPDRFSGHQFPNYSSELNVNALLLGDSALYLCASSLVGTQYFGPGTRLLVL.

V gene TRBV6-1 combines with J gene TRBJ1-6; no clear D. V lost 6 bases, J lost 5 bases, and 5 bases lay in between. The CDR3 has 12 amino acids. Germline V gives CDR1 MNHNS, CDR2 SASEGT. The CDR3 is CASRENNSPLHF. The CDR3 nucleotides are TGTGCCAGCAGGGAGAATAATTCACCCCTCCACTTT.

The chain is built from TRBV11-2 and TRBJ1-2, with TRBD1 matching over 10 bases. The CDR3 is 14 amino acids. V lost 4 bases, J lost 5 bases, and 4 bases stayed unmatched. The germline CDR1 and CDR2 sequences are SGHAT and FQNNGV. This chain's CDR3 is CASSSTGGGYGYTF. CDR3 nucleotide sequence: TGTGCCAGCAGCTCGACAGGGGGCGGGTATGGCTACACCTTC.

In its sample, this clone was seen once. The chain carries TRBV18 and TRBJ1-4; D uncertain. Germline loops: CDR1 KGHSH, CDR2 LQKENI. The CDR3 is 14 residues long. The V and J ends lost 2 bases and 4 bases respectively, with 8 bases between them. The CDR3 region is CASSPRPDNEKLFF. In DNA form, the CDR3 reads TGTGCCAGCTCACCAAGGCCGGATAATGAAAAACTGTTTTTT.

This chain links TRBV11-2 with TRBJ1-1; possibly TRBD1 for D (5 bases). The V end was cut by 4 bases, the J end by 1 base, with 13 bases between. Per the germline V gene, CDR1 is SGHAT and CDR2 is FQNNGV. The CDR3 contains 15 residues. The CDR3 loop reads CASSSRRQGNTEAFF. In nucleotides, the CDR3 is TGTGCCAGCAGCTCCCGAAGGCAGGGGAACACTGAAGCTTTCTTT.

The V call is TRBV13, the J call TRBJ2-7; TRBD2 agrees at 13 bases. The J segment lost 2 bases and the V segment lost 5 bases, leaving 3 bases of the junction unmatched. Germline-derived CDR1 and CDR2 are PRHDT and FYEKMQ (reference sequence). This CDR3 has 15 residues. DNA for the CDR3: TGTGCCAGCAGCCACGGACTAGCGGGGGCCTACGAGCAGTACTTC. Translation: CASSHGLAGAYEQYF.

J is TRBJ1-5 and V is TRBV30, with a possible D match to TRBD1 (6 bases). Germline CDR1 GTSNPN, CDR2 SVGIG (reference sequence). Trimming shortened V by 5 bases and J by 1 base, and 12 bases separated the two germline ends. The CDR3 totals 14 residues. The CDR3 DNA is TGTGCCTGGCAGACAGGTACCAGCAATCAGCCCCAGCATTTT. Translated, it gives CAWQTGTSNQPQHF.

The chain uses TRBV5-4 and TRBJ1-2; tentative D call: TRBD1 (6 bases). Trimming shortened V by 4 bases and J by 2 bases, and 18 bases separated the two germline ends. From germline, CDR1 is SGHNT and CDR2 YYREEE (reference sequence). The CDR3 loop spans 16 amino acids. CDR3 loop: CASSPGRGAVNYGYTF. CDR3 nucleotides: TGTGCCAGCAGCCCGGGTCGGGGGGCAGTGAACTATGGCTACACCTTC.

The V gene is TRBV21-1, the J gene TRBJ2-5. TRBJ2-7 explains the end of the DNA better; the J call may be wrong. TRBV21-1 is given as a pseudogene. The CDR3 is 18 residues long. CDR3: CASSKAGLYWSDPYEQYF. The CDR3 DNA follows: TGTGCCAGCAGCAAAGCAGGGCTCTACTGGAGCGACCCCTACGAGCAGTACTTC.

This chain uses TRBV9 with TRBJ1-2, with no clear D. This CDR3 is 15 amino acids long. Germline CDR1 reads SGDLS; CDR2 reads YYNGEE. Trimming took off 3 bases at V and 2 bases at J, with 14 bases between the two ends. The CDR3 DNA sequence: TGTGCCAGCAGCGGGGAGGGAGGTCGAAACTATGGCTACACCTTC. Translated: CASSGEGGRNYGYTF.

This clone has just a few counts. This chain joins TRBV18 and TRBJ2-7; TRBD1 is a possible D gene (5 bases). The CDR3 runs to 14 residues. Trimming removed 3 bases at V and 6 bases at J, with 15 bases between. The germline V gene has CDR1 KGHSH and CDR2 LQKENI. The CDR3 reads CASSPPGRVTEQYF. In DNA, the CDR3 is TGTGCCAGCTCACCGCCAGGCAGGGTCACCGAGCAGTACTTC.